These 17 T cell receptor beta chains were all obtained from the same sample, sequenced in a study of shared clonotypes between healthy human individuals (TCRdb year 2020). The library was produced with the immunoSEQ multiplex PCR assay. TCRdb re-hosts the immuneACCESS table, in-frame sequences only. Its copies lack some clones; in the studies checked, an unresolved V gene accounts for under half of them, and the cause for the rest is not known. The sample has about 560,000 clones on record, about 80% of them singletons. The ten top clones hold more than 10% of the sample. The source material was PBMCs. The receptor set was obtained from a woman in her thirties or forties in good health. Some clones in this sample may be carry-over from other donors' samples.

The chain has TRBV7-2 and TRBJ2-2; D not certain. The CDR3 runs to 13 residues. The V and J ends lost 5 bases and 7 bases respectively, with 11 bases between them. Germline V gene data show CDR1 as SGHTA and CDR2 as FQGNSA. This CDR3 is CASSPRPGGELFF. The CDR3 DNA reads as TGTGCCAGCAGCCCCAGGCCGGGCGGGGAGCTGTTTTTT.

This chain uses TRBV30 with TRBJ2-3, with D unresolved. The CDR3 consists of 12 residues. The germline gives CDR1 GTSNPN, CDR2 SVGIG (reference sequence). V was clipped by 3 bases and J by 2 bases, with 6 bases between them. The CDR3 spells CAWSKTTDTQYF. CDR3 coding DNA: TGTGCCTGGAGCAAAACCACAGATACGCAGTATTTT.

V usage is TRBV6-4 and J usage is TRBJ2-5; the D call may be TRBD1 or TRBD2 (5 bases each). This CDR3 comprises 13 residues. The germline V gene encodes CDR1 MRHNA and CDR2 SNTAGT. Trimming removed 5 bases at V and 2 bases at J, with 9 bases between. This chain's CDR3 is CASSLGPQETQYF. Written as DNA, the CDR3 is TGTGCCAGCAGTCTGGGACCACAAGAGACCCAGTACTTC.

V usage is TRBV19 and J usage is TRBJ2-1; D possibly matches TRBD1 or TRBD2 (5 bases each). Trimming stripped 1 base from V and 7 bases from J, with 8 bases between. CDR1 and CDR2 (germline): LNHDA, SQIVND (reference sequence). The CDR3 totals 13 residues. CDR3 protein: CASSIAGRNEQFF. The CDR3 DNA reads as TGTGCCAGTAGTATAGCGGGACGGAATGAGCAGTTCTTC.

As for this clone: One junction end disagrees with the germline gene, perhaps due to a read error. The chain joins TRBV11-2 to TRBJ2-2; TRBD1 aligns across 7 bases. The germline V gene encodes CDR1 SGHAT and CDR2 FQNNGV. This CDR3 region has 15 residues. The CDR3 spells CAGSLLTGYTGELFF. The CDR3 DNA is TGTGCCGGCAGCTTATTGACAGGGTACACCGGGGAGCTGTTTTTT.

The gene calls are TRBV28 and TRBJ2-7, with D perhaps TRBD1 or TRBD2 (6 bases each). The germline gives CDR1 MDHEN, CDR2 SYDVKM. This CDR3 contains 19 residues. Deletions cut 4 bases from V and 0 bases from J, with 25 bases between. The CDR3 sequence is CASSSLGGLTGKNSYEQYF. The DNA for the CDR3 is TGTGCCAGCAGTTCCCTTGGGGGGTTAACAGGGAAGAACTCCTACGAGCAGTACTTC.

The gene calls are TRBV29-1 and TRBJ2-7; no clear D gene. Trimming pared 4 bases from V and 5 bases from J, leaving 9 bases between. CDR1 and CDR2 from the germline V gene are SQVTM and ANQGSEA. The CDR3 is 11 residues long. The CDR3 coding sequence is TGCAGCGTTGGACTGGTAAACGAGCAGTACTTC. Residues: CSVGLVNEQYF.

This clone was detected only once. J is TRBJ2-5 and V is TRBV29-1; D may match TRBD1 or TRBD2 (5 bases each). TRBJ2-7 matches the DNA end more closely, so the J call is doubtful. The germline CDR1 and CDR2 sequences are SQVTM and ANQGSEA. This CDR3 has 12 amino acids. The CDR3 DNA reads as TGCAGCGTTTCAGGGAGCTCCTACGAGCAGTACTTC. It translates to CSVSGSSYEQYF.

The chain is built from TRBV15 and TRBJ2-7; possible D gene TRBD2, 6 bases. This CDR3 contains 16 residues. Per the germline V gene, CDR1 is LNHNV and CDR2 is YYDKDF (reference sequence). V was shortened by 5 bases and J by 0 bases, with 17 bases between the two germline ends. This CDR3 is CATSRGIGGSSYEQYF. In DNA form, the CDR3 reads TGTGCCACCAGCCGAGGGATCGGGGGAAGCTCCTACGAGCAGTACTTC.

V gene TRBV6-5 combines with J gene TRBJ2-3; 7 nucleotides line up with TRBD2. Per the germline V gene, CDR1 is MNHEY and CDR2 is SVGAGI. Trimming removed 0 bases from V and 6 bases from J; junction bases left unmatched: 3. CDR3 length equals 14 residues. In DNA form, the CDR3 reads TGTGCCAGCAGTTACTCTTCTAGCGGCGATACGCAGTATTTT. It is translated as CASSYSSSGDTQYF.

V is TRBV2 and J is TRBJ2-7; unclear D gene. Germline V CDR1 and CDR2: SNHLY, FYNNEI. This CDR3 comprises 14 residues. V gave up 6 bases and J gave up 5 bases, with 17 bases separating them. The CDR3: CASRRSIDVHEQYF. DNA of the CDR3: TGTGCCAGCAGACGGAGTATTGACGTCCACGAGCAGTACTTC.

This sequence joins TRBV7-9 and TRBJ2-3; D gene ambiguous. The CDR3 extends over 14 amino acids. V was clipped by 5 bases and J by 0 bases, with 9 bases between them. Germline V CDR1 and CDR2: SEHNR, FQNEAQ (reference sequence). CDR3: CASSPQGSTDTQYF. In DNA form, the CDR3 reads TGTGCCAGCAGCCCTCAAGGAAGCACAGATACGCAGTATTTT. Together with reference TRBV7-9 and TRBJ2-3, the CDR3 gives the full variable domain: DTGVSQNPRHKITKRGQNVTFRCDPISEHNRLYWYRQTLGQGPEFLTYFQNEAQLEKSRLLSDRFSAERPKGSFSTLEIQRTEQGDSAMYLCASSPQGSTDTQYFGPGTRLTVL.

CDR3 loop: CASSPEGLATDTQYF. For the CDR3, the DNA is TGTGCCAGCAGTCCCGAAGGGCTAGCCACAGATACGCAGTATTTT. The V and J genes are TRBV28 and TRBJ2-3, with D possibly TRBD2 on 5 matching bases. V was clipped by 5 bases and J by 2 bases, with 14 bases between them. Germline loops: CDR1 MDHEN, CDR2 SYDVKM. This CDR3 comprises 15 residues.

V usage is TRBV7-3 and J usage is TRBJ2-1; 10 bases are a match to TRBD2. V lost 5 bases, J lost 5 bases, and 9 bases stayed unmatched. This CDR3 contains 16 residues. The germline CDR1 and CDR2 sequences are SGHTA and FQGTGA. The CDR3 loop reads CASSRQNSGGNNEQFF. The CDR3 DNA sequence: TGTGCCAGCAGCAGACAAAATAGCGGGGGGAACAATGAGCAGTTCTTC.

With regard to this clone: It differs at one base from a far larger clone, so likely a read error. The CDR3 does not close with the conserved phenylalanine or tryptophan, likely indicating a read error. The J gene is TRBJ1-2, the V gene TRBV6-1; D remains ambiguous. The CDR3 runs to 12 residues. V lost 4 bases, J lost 7 bases, and 10 bases lay in between. Germline V gene lookup returns CDR1 MNHNS and CDR2 SASEGT. CDR3 region: CASSARMGGYTL. The CDR3 DNA reads as TGTGCCAGCAGTGCCAGGATGGGTGGCTACACCCTC.

The chain employs TRBV30 and TRBJ1-6; possibly TRBD1 for D (6 bases). The CDR3 is 14 residues long. Trimming took 0 bases from V and 8 from J, leaving 11 bases between them. CDR1 is GTSNPN and CDR2 is SVGIG in the germline V gene (reference sequence). The CDR3 is CAWSVEDSYSPLHF. CDR3 nucleotides: TGTGCCTGGAGTGTGGAGGACAGTTATTCACCCCTCCACTTT.

This rearrangement joins TRBV4-3 to TRBJ1-4; D possibly corresponds to TRBD1 (5 bases). Germline assignment: CDR1 LGHNA and CDR2 YSLEER. The CDR3 is 16 residues long. V dropped 2 bases and J dropped 5 bases, with 15 bases sitting between them. The CDR3 reads CASSQSPGTGNEKLFF. CDR3 in DNA: TGCGCCAGCAGCCAATCTCCCGGGACGGGAAATGAAAAACTGTTTTTT.